These T cell receptor beta chains were read from a single sample in a study of blood T cell repertoires in COVID-19. TCRdb keeps only in-frame clones here, not all; method: immunoSEQ multiplex PCR. The sample consists of roughly 250,000 clones, about 80% of them appearing once. Sequenced input: peripheral blood. The receptors come from a woman older than 75 with active or convalescent COVID-19. Both conserved end residues are part of each CDR3. The D gene is left open where the match is weak. Rows give clone size only sometimes, using once, few, many, or a class for an expanded clone.

V	J	D	size	CDR3	DNA
TRBV6-5	TRBJ1-1	TRBD1	.	CASSYLSRQGSTEAFF	TGTGCCAGCAGTTACTTAAGTCGACAGGGAAGCACTGAAGCTTTCTTT
TRBV28	TRBJ1-4	TRBD1	.	CASTEPGGYTEKLFF	TGTGCCAGCACCGAACCAGGGGGATATACTGAAAAACTGTTTTTT
TRBV6-2/TRBV6-3	TRBJ1-1	.	.	CASSLSSSGSTEAFF	TGTGCCAGCAGTCTGAGCTCAAGCGGGAGCACTGAAGCTTTCTTT
TRBV4-1	TRBJ2-7	TRBD2	.	CASSPEENSGGYEQYF	TGCGCCAGCAGCCCCGAGGAGAATAGCGGGGGCTACGAGCAGTACTTC
TRBV18	TRBJ2-3	TRBD2	.	CASSPTSGSTDTQYF	TGTGCCAGCTCACCGACTAGCGGGAGCACAGATACGCAGTATTTT
TRBV7-2	TRBJ2-7	TRBD2	.	CASSLDQRGNTYEQYF	TGTGCCAGCAGCTTAGACCAGCGGGGGAATACCTACGAGCAGTACTTC
TRBV5-4	TRBJ1-4	TRBD1	few	CASSFGDRGYEKLFF	TGTGCCAGCAGCTTCGGGGACAGGGGGTATGAAAAACTGTTTTTT
TRBV6-5	TRBJ2-1	.	.	CASSPGQFYNEQFF	TGTGCCAGCAGTCCGGGACAATTTTACAATGAGCAGTTCTTC
TRBV19	TRBJ1-5	.	.	CASSITKSNQPQHF	TGTGCCAGTAGTATAACAAAGAGCAATCAGCCCCAGCATTTT
TRBV4-1	TRBJ2-3	TRBD2	.	CASSQDLGEGLTDTQYF	TGCGCCAGCAGCCAAGATCTGGGGGAGGGGCTCACAGATACGCAGTATTTT
TRBV6-6	TRBJ1-1	.	.	CASSYSGGGTEAFF	TGTGCCAGCAGTTACTCCGGGGGTGGAACTGAAGCTTTCTTT
TRBV7-7	TRBJ2-3	TRBD1	few	CASSLGTGASTDTQYF	TGTGCTAGCAGCTTAGGGACAGGTGCTAGCACAGATACGCAGTATTTT
TRBV15	TRBJ2-2	TRBD1	.	CATSFDRANTGELFF	TGTGCCACCAGCTTCGACAGGGCGAACACCGGGGAGCTGTTTTTT
TRBV6-5	TRBJ2-3	.	.	CASGKAGVLGDTQYF	TGTGCCAGCGGAAAAGCGGGCGTCCTGGGGGATACGCAGTATTTT
TRBV2	TRBJ2-3	TRBD2	.	CASSDWLAGGQESDTQYF	TGTGCCAGCAGTGACTGGCTAGCGGGAGGGCAGGAATCTGATACGCAGTATTTT
TRBV7-9	TRBJ2-5	.	.	CASSFSRRGQETQYF	TGTGCCAGCAGCTTTAGTCGGAGGGGCCAAGAGACCCAGTACTTC
TRBV2	TRBJ2-3	TRBD1	.	CASSRQGTTDTQYF	TGTGCCAGCAGCCGACAGGGAACCACAGATACGCAGTATTTT
TRBV5-1	TRBJ2-7	.	.	CASSSGGDYEQYF	TGCGCCAGCAGCTCAGGAGGGGACTACGAGCAGTACTTC
TRBV5-6	TRBJ1-2	TRBD1	.	CASSLQGAYGYTF	TGTGCCAGCAGCCTACAGGGGGCCTATGGCTACACCTTC
TRBV7-9	TRBJ1-3	TRBD1	.	CASSPGQGFGNTIYF	TGTGCCAGCAGCCCGGGACAGGGATTTGGAAACACCATATATTTT
TRBV29-1	TRBJ1-5	.	.	CSVASERNQPQHF	TGCAGCGTTGCGTCAGAGAGGAATCAGCCCCAGCATTTT
TRBV11-2	TRBJ2-7	.	.	CASSLGTLYYEQYF	TGTGCCAGCAGCTTGGGGACTCTTTACTACGAGCAGTACTTC
TRBV5-1	TRBJ1-6	TRBD1	.	CASSPVSGTGRLLGNSPLHF	TGCGCCAGCAGCCCTGTATCCGGGACAGGGAGATTGTTGGGTAATTCACCCCTCCACTTT
TRBV27	TRBJ2-1	TRBD1	.	CASSTRDRGLSYNEQFF	TGTGCCAGCAGTACACGGGACAGGGGGCTCTCCTACAATGAGCAGTTCTTC
TRBV6-1	TRBJ1-1	.	.	CASSETGGRGTEAFF	TGTGCCAGCAGTGAAACGGGAGGGAGGGGCACTGAAGCTTTCTTT
TRBV20-1	TRBJ1-5	TRBD1	few	CSASETGVAKLGQPQHF	TGCAGTGCTAGTGAGACAGGGGTCGCTAAATTAGGTCAGCCCCAGCATTTT
TRBV29-1	TRBJ1-5	.	.	CSVAPRLGSKQHF	TGCAGCGTCGCCCCTAGGCTAGGCAGCAAGCAGCATTTT
TRBV10-2	TRBJ1-5	TRBD1	few	CASSRDRANFNQPQHF	TGCGCCAGCAGTAGGGACAGGGCAAACTTCAATCAGCCCCAGCATTTT
TRBV5-4	TRBJ1-1	TRBD1	.	CASSPGTGNPEAFF	TGTGCCAGCAGCCCCGGGACAGGGAACCCTGAAGCTTTCTTT
TRBV14	TRBJ2-5	TRBD2	.	CASSPSGGETQYF	TGTGCCAGCAGCCCGTCGGGGGGGGAGACCCAGTACTTC
TRBV5-1	TRBJ1-1	.	.	CASSLSTQGTEAFF	TGCGCCAGCAGCTTGAGTACTCAGGGCACTGAAGCTTTCTTT
TRBV5-1	TRBJ1-3	.	.	CASSLQGIPGNTIYF	TGCGCCAGCAGCTTGCAGGGGATACCTGGAAACACCATATATTTT
TRBV6-5	TRBJ2-7	TRBD1	.	CASSYSRGPRTYEQYF	TGTGCCAGCAGTTACTCGAGGGGGCCAAGAACCTACGAGCAGTACTTC
TRBV7-9	TRBJ1-1	TRBD1	once	CASSFTGVDTEAFF	TGTGCCAGCAGCTTTACAGGGGTGGACACTGAAGCTTTCTTT
TRBV18	TRBJ2-1	TRBD2	.	CASSPLLIAGSSYNEQFF	TGTGCCAGCTCACCACTCCTGATAGCGGGATCGTCCTACAATGAGCAGTTCTTC
TRBV7-6	TRBJ2-7	.	few	CASRGQFPRGAYEQYF	TGTGCCAGCAGAGGACAGTTCCCCCGGGGGGCATACGAGCAGTACTTC
TRBV6-5	TRBJ2-1	.	.	CASSFRSSYNEQFF	TGTGCCAGCAGCTTTAGAAGCTCCTACAATGAGCAGTTCTTC
TRBV19	TRBJ1-6	TRBD1	.	CASTEAGQGVSPLHF	TGTGCCAGTACCGAGGCCGGACAGGGGGTTTCACCCCTCCACTTT
TRBV11-3	TRBJ1-1	TRBD1	.	CASSLSGQGMGEAFF	TGTGCCAGCAGCTTATCGGGACAGGGGATGGGTGAAGCTTTCTTT
TRBV2	TRBJ2-2	.	.	CASSDGLSGELFF	TGTGCCAGCAGTGATGGACTTTCCGGGGAGCTGTTTTTT
TRBV6-1	TRBJ2-1	TRBD2	.	CASSDYRASGRNEQFF	TGTGCCAGCAGTGATTACCGGGCTAGCGGGAGGAATGAGCAGTTCTTC